The entry below gives a single T cell receptor (beta chain) sequence along with its context. These data originate in a study of blood T cell repertoires in COVID-19. For the study at large: All recovered Cohort 3 donors got two negative PCRs, got clearance, or saw symptom resolution. Specimens from acute and convalescent COVID-19 originated in the United States, Italy and Spain.

Repertoires were generated with immunoSEQ multiplex PCR, while TCRdb's copy carries only in-frame clones and drops some. The sample has fewer than 250,000 clones; roughly 84% are singletons. Clinical history as reported by participants underpinned cohort assignment. V lost 4 bases, J lost 2 bases, and 15 bases lay in between. Germline CDR1 and CDR2: SGHTA and FQGNSA. This CDR3 has 15 residues. This clonotype was sampled from a man aged 25 to 45 in a cohort exposed to, infected with or recovered from COVID-19 (not recorded which). The chain has TRBV7-2 and TRBJ2-7; a possible D gene is TRBD2 (6 bases). Sequenced: PBMCs or T cells enriched from blood (not recorded which). CDR3 coding DNA: TGTGCCAGCAGCTCAGGACTAACCTCGGCCTACGAGCAGTACTTC. Amino acids: CASSSGLTSAYEQYF.